Listed below are T cell receptor beta chains from one sample, sequenced in a study of cytomegalovirus exposure and HLA in healthy donors. Sequenced by immunoSEQ multiplex PCR; TCRdb stores in-frame clones only, minus some. The sample shows approximately 97,000 clones, roughly 94% of them seen only once. The specimen sequenced was PBMCs. These receptors originate from a woman aged 18 to 35 in good health and CMV-seronegative. Each CDR3 is given with its conserved first and last residue. Fields, in order: J gene, V gene, D gene, clone size, CDR3 protein, CDR3 DNA. A D gene is named only where the DNA matches it firmly. The listing skips clone size in some rows; elsewhere it reads once, few, many or a size class.

TRBJ2-1	TRBV10-3	-	-	CAIRTDNEQFF	TGTGCCATCAGAACTGACAATGAGCAGTTCTTC
TRBJ1-5	TRBV5-1	-	-	CASAPSLANQPQHF	TGCGCCAGCGCCCCGTCCCTCGCGAATCAGCCCCAGCATTTT
TRBJ2-7	TRBV19	-	-	CASSPDRGLSYEQYF	TGTGCCAGTAGTCCCGACCGGGGACTCTCCTACGAGCAGTACTTC
TRBJ2-7	TRBV6-5	-	-	CASSYQTGPHYEQYF	TGTGCCAGCAGTTACCAAACAGGGCCCCACTACGAGCAGTACTTC
TRBJ1-1	TRBV20-1	-	-	CSAGPLTEAFF	TGCAGTGCTGGGCCTCTCACTGAAGCTTTCTTT
TRBJ1-1	TRBV25-1	-	-	CASSDRVGMNTEAFF	TGTGCCAGCAGTGACAGGGTTGGGATGAACACTGAAGCTTTCTTT
TRBJ2-4	TRBV7-2	-	once	CASSLVVVLGPGGKNIQYF	TGTGCCAGCAGCTTAGTTGTTGTTTTGGGTCCCGGGGGCAAAAACATTCAGTACTTC
TRBJ2-7	TRBV7-2	-	-	CASSPDGDLDSYEQYF	TGTGCCAGCAGCCCCGACGGTGACTTAGATTCCTACGAGCAGTACTTC
TRBJ1-1	TRBV7-2	TRBD1	-	CASSLGNRGSEAFF	TGTGCCAGCAGCTTAGGAAACAGGGGATCTGAAGCTTTCTTT
TRBJ2-5	TRBV7-3	TRBD2	-	CASSLVAAGGTSETQYF	TGTGCCAGCAGCTTAGTCGCGGCGGGGGGGACATCGGAGACCCAGTACTTC
TRBJ2-7	TRBV5-1	TRBD2	-	CASSFLGTSGVGDHEQYF	TGCGCCAGCAGCTTTCTTGGGACTAGCGGAGTGGGGGACCACGAGCAGTACTTC
TRBJ2-7	TRBV10-1	TRBD2	few	CASKTAGTRVEQYF	TGCGCCAGCAAAACCGCCGGGACTAGGGTCGAGCAGTACTTC
TRBJ1-2	TRBV4-3	TRBD1	-	CASSQRTGGNYGYTF	TGCGCCAGCAGCCAACGTACAGGGGGCAACTATGGCTACACCTTC